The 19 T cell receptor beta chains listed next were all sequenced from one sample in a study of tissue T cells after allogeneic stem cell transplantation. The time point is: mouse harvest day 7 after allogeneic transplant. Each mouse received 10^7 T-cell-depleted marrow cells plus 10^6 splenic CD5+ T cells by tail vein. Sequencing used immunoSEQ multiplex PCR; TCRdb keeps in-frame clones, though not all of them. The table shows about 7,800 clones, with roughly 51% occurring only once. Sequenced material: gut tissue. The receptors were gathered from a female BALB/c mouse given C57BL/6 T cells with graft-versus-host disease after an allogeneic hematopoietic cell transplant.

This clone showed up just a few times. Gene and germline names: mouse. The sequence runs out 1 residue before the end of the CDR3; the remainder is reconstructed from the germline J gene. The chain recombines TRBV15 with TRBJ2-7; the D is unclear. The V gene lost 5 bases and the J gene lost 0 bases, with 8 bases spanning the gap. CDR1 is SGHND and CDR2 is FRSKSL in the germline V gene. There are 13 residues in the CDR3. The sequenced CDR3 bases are TGTGCCAGCAGTCCCGGCAACTCCTATGAACAGTAC. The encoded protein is CASSPGNSYEQY. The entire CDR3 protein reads CASSPGNSYEQYF.

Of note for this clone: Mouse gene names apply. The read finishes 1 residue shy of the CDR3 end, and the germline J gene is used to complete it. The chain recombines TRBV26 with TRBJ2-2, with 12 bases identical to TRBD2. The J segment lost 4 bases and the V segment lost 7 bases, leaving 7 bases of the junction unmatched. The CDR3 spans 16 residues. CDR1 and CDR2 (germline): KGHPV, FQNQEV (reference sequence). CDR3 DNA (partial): TGTGCCAGCACCCGACTGGGGGGGCGCACCACCGGGCAGCTCTAC. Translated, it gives CASTRLGGRTTGQLY. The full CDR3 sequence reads CASTRLGGRTTGQLYF.

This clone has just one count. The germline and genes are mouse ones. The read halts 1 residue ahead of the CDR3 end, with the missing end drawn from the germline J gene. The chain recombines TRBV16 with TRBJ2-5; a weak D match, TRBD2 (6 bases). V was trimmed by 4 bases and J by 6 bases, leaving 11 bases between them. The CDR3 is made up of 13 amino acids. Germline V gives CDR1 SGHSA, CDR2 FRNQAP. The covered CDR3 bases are TGTGCAAGCAGCTCCCGGGGGGAGGACACCCAGTAC. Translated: CASSSRGEDTQY. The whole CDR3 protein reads CASSSRGEDTQYF.

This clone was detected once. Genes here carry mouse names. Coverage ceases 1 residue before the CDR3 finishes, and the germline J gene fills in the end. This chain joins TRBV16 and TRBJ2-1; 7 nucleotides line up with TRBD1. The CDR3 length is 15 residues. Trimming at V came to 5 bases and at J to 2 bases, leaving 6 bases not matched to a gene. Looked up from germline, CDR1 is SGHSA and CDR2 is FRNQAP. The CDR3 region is CASSTPGTDYAEQFF. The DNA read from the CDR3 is TGTGCAAGCAGCACCCCCGGGACAGACTATGCTGAGCAGTTC. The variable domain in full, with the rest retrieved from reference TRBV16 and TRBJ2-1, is NAGVIQTPRHKVTGKGQEATLWCEPISGHSAVFWYRQTIVQGLEFLTYFRNQAPIDDSGMPKERFSAQMPNQSHSTLKIQSTQPQDSAVYLCASSTPGTDYAEQFFGPGTRLTVL.

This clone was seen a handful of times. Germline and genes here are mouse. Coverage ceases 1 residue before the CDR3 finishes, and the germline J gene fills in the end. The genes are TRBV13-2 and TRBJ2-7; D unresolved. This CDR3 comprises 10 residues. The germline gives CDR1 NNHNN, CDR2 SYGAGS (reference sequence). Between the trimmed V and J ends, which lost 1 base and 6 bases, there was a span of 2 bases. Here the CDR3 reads CASGDFEQYF. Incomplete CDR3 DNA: TGTGCCAGCGGTGATTTTGAACAGTAC.

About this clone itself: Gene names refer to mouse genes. CDR3 residues: CASSLWGGQDTQYF. CDR3 bases read: TGTGCCAGCAGTCTGTGGGGGGGCCAAGACACCCAGTAC. This rearrangement joins TRBV26 to TRBJ2-5; TRBD2 matches 7 bases. The read terminates 1 residue before the CDR3 end, so the remaining end is supplied by the germline J gene. Trimming cost V 1 base and J 2 bases; bases outside gene matches: 0. CDR3 length: 14 residues. The germline CDR1 and CDR2 sequences are KGHPV and FQNQEV (reference sequence).

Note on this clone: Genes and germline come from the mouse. The DNA read from the CDR3 is TGCTCCAGCAGTCCGACAGTTAACCAAGACACCCAGTAC. As protein: CSSSPTVNQDTQY. From start to end, the CDR3 is CSSSPTVNQDTQYF. The chain links TRBV23 to TRBJ2-5; the tabulated D call, TRBD1, remains unverified against the DNA. The read falls 1 residue short of the CDR3 end, and the missing part is taken from the germline J gene. Germline loops: CDR1 KGHTA, CDR2 FQNQQP. The CDR3 length is 14 residues.

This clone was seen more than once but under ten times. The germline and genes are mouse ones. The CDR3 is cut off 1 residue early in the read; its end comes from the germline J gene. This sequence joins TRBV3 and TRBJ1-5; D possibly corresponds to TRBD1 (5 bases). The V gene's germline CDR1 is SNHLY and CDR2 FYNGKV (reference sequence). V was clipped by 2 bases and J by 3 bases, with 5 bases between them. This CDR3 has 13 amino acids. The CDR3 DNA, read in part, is TGTGCCAGCAGCTTACAGGGCAACCAGGCTCCGCTT. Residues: CASSLQGNQAPL. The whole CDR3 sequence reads CASSLQGNQAPLF.

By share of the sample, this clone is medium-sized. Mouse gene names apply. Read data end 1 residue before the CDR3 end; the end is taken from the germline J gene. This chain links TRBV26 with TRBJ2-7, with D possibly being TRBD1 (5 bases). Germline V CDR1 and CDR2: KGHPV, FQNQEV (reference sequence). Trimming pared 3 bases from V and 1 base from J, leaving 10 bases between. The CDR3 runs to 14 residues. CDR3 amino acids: CASSLRTSSYEQYF. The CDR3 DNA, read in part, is TGTGCCAGCAGTCTTCGGACATCATCCTATGAACAGTAC.

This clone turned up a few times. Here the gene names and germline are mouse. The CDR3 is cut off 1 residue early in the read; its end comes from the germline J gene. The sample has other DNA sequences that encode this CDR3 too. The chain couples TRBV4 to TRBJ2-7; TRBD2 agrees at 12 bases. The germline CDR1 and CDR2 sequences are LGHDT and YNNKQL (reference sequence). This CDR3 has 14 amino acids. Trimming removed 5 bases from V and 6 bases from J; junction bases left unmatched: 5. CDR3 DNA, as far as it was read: TGTGCCAGCAGCCCGACTGGGGGGGCGCGTGAACAGTAC. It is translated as CASSPTGGAREQY. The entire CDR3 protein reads CASSPTGGAREQYF.

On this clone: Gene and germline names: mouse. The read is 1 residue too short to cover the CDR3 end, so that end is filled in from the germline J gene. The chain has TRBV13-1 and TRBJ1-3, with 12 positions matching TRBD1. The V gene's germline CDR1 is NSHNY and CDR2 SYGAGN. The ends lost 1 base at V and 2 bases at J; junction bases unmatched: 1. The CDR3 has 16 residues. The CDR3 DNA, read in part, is TGTGCCAGCAGTGATCGGGACAGGGGGCCTGGAAATACGCTCTAT. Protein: CASSDRDRGPGNTLY. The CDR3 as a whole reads CASSDRDRGPGNTLYF.

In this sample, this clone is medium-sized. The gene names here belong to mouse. CDR3 in amino acids: CASSLPVSNERLFF. The sequenced part of the CDR3 DNA is TGTGCCAGCAGTCTGCCCGTTTCCAACGAAAGATTATTT. The V and J genes are TRBV26 and TRBJ1-4, with D unclear. The CDR3 end lies 1 residue beyond the end of the read and is filled in from the germline J gene. Between the trimmed V and J ends, which lost 2 bases and 0 bases, there was a span of 4 bases. Per the germline V gene, CDR1 is KGHPV and CDR2 is FQNQEV (reference sequence). The CDR3 runs 14 residues.

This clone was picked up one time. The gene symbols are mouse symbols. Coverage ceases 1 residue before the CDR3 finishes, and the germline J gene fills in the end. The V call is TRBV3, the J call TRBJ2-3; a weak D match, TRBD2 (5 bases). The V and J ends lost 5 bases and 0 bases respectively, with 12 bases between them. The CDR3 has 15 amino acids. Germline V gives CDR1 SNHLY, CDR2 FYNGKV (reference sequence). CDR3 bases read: TGTGCCAGCAGCCCTAGACTGTCTAGTGCAGAAACGCTGTAT. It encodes CASSPRLSSAETLY. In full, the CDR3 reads CASSPRLSSAETLYF.

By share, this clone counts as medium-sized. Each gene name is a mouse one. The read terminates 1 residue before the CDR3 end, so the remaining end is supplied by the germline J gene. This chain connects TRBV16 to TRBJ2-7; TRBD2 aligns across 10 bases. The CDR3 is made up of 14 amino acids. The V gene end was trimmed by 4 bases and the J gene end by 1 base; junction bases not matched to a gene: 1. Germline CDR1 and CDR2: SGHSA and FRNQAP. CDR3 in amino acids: CASSWGLGSYEQYF. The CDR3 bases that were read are TGTGCAAGCAGCTGGGGACTGGGGTCCTATGAACAGTAC.

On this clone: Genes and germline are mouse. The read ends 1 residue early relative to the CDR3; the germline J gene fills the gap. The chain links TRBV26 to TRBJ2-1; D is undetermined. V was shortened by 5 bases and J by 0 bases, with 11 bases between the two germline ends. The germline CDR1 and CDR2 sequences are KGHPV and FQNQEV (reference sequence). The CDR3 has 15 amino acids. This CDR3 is CASSATSYNYAEQFF. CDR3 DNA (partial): TGTGCCAGCAGTGCGACATCCTATAACTATGCTGAGCAGTTC. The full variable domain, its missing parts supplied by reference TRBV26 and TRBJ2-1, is NSKVIQTPRYLVKGQGQKAKMRCIPEKGHPVVFWYQQNKNNEFKFLINFQNQEVLQQIDMTEKRFSAECPSNSPCSLEIQSSEAGDSALYLCASSATSYNYAEQFFGPGTRLTVL.

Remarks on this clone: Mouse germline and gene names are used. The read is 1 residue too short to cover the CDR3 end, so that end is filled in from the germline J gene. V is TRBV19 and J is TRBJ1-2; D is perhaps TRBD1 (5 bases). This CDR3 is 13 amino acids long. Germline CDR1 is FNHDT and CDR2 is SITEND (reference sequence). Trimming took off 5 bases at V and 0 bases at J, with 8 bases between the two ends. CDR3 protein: CASRDIANSDYTF. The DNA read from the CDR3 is TGTGCCAGCAGGGACATTGCAAACTCCGACTACACC.

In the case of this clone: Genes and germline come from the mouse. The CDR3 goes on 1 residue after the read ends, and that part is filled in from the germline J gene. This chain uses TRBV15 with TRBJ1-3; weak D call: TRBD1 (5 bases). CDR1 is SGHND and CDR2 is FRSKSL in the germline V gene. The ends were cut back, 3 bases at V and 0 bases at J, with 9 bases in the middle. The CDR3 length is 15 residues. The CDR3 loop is CASSFAGNSGNTLYF. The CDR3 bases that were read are TGTGCCAGCAGTTTCGCAGGGAATTCTGGAAATACGCTCTAT.

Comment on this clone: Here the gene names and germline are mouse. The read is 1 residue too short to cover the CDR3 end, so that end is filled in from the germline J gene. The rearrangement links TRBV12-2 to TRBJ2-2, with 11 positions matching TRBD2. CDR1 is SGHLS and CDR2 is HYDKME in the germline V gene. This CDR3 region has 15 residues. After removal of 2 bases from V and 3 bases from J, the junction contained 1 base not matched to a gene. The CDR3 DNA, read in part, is TGTGCCAGCTCTCCGGGACTGGGGGACACCGGGCAGCTCTAC. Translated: CASSPGLGDTGQLY. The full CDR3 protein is CASSPGLGDTGQLYF.

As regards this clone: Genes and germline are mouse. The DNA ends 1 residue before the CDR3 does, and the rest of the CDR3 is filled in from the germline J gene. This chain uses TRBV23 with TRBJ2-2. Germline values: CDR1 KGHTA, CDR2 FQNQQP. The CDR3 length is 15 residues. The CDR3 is CSSSQSVSNTGQLYF. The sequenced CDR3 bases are TGCTCCAGCAGTCAATCGGTTTCAAACACCGGGCAGCTCTAC.